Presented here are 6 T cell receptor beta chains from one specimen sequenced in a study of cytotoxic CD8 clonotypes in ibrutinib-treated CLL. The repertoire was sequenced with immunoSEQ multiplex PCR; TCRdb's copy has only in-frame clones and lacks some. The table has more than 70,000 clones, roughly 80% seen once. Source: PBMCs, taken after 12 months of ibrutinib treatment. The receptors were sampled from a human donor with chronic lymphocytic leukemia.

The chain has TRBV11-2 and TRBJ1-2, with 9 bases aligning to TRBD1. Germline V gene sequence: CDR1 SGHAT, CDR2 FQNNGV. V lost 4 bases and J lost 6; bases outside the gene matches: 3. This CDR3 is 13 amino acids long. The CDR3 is CASSWDREDGYTF. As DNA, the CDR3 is TGTGCCAGCAGCTGGGACAGGGAAGATGGCTACACCTTC.

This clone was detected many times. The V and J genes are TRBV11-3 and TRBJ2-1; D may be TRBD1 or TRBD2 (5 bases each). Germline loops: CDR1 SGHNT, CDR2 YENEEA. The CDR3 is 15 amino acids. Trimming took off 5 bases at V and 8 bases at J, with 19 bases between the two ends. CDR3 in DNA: TGTGCCAGCAGCCCATCGGGGAGCCAGGGCGATGAGCAGTTCTTC. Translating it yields CASSPSGSQGDEQFF.

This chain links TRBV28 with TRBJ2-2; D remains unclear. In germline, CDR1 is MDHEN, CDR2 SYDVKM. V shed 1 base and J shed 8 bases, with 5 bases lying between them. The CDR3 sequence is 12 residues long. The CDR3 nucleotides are TGTGCCAGCAGTTTATCCCTGGGGGAGCTGTTTTTT. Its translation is CASSLSLGELFF.

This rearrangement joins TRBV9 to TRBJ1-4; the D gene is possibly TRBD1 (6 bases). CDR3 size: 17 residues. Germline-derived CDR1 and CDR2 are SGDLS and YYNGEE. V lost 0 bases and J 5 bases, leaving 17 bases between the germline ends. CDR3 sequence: CASSVAGGTLGNEKLFF. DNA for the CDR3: TGTGCCAGCAGCGTAGCCGGAGGGACATTGGGGAATGAAAAACTGTTTTTT.

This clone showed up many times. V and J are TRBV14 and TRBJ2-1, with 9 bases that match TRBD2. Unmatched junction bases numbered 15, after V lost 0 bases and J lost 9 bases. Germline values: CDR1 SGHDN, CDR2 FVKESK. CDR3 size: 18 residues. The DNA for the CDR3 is TGTGCCAGCAGCCAAGATAGGGCGGGAGGGCCCTCGAGGGGTGAGCAGTTCTTC. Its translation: CASSQDRAGGPSRGEQFF. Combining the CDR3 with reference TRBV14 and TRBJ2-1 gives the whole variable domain EAGVTQFPSHSVIEKGQTVTLRCDPISGHDNLYWYRRVMGKEIKFLLHFVKESKQDESGMPNNRFLAERTGGTYSTLKVQPAELEDSGVYFCASSQDRAGGPSRGEQFFGPGTRLTVL.

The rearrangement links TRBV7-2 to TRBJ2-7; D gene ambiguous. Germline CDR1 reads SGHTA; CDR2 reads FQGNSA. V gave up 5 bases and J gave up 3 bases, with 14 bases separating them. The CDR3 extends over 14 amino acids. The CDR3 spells CASSVSPGHYEQYF. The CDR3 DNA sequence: TGTGCCAGCAGCGTATCCCCAGGTCACTACGAGCAGTACTTC.